The clone carrying this TCR beta chain was detected only a few times. The antigen remains unidentified. These data belong to a study of T cells after yellow fever vaccination. Across the study: It was SMART-Seq v4 Ultra Low Input that prepared the fractions with low cell numbers.

V was clipped by 1 base and J by 8 bases, with 11 bases between them. The CDR3 spans 13 residues. The germline CDR1 and CDR2 sequences are SGHTA and FQGNSA. For TCR, cDNA came from 5'RACE template switching, which added a universal primer site and UMIs. A single record per CDR3 protein comes from TCRdb applying MiXCR to the 5' RACE reads. The profile shows some 600,000 distinct CDR3 sequences, around 12% of them singletons. Findings and caveats of the study: Contaminating bulk clonotypes could be abundant in FACS-sorted repertoires. Overlap between CD4 and CD8 compartments was detected for a small share of clonotypes.

The receptor comes from a man aged 30 to 39 who received the YFV17D yellow fever vaccine. The source was PBMCs, collected on the day of the yellow fever booster vaccination. This chain joins TRBV7-2 and TRBJ1-1; no definite D call. The CDR3, as DNA: TGTGCCAGCAGCTTAGTCTCGGGCCCGGAAGCTTTCTTT. Translated, it gives CASSLVSGPEAFF.